This T cell receptor beta chain appears in the sequencing data of a study of shared clonotypes between healthy human individuals. Study-wide context: Each donor's CD8 memory used one plate, CD8 naive two, each CD4 subset three. Study-wide results and caveats: With a few donors compared, 4% to 5% of naive CD4 clonotypes were shared.

Remarks on this clone: No antigen is known for it.

Every one of the donors was a Caucasian adult that lived in Nashville, Tennessee. The germline CDR1 and CDR2 sequences are MNHEY and SMNVEV (reference sequence). V lost 8 bases, J lost 4 bases, and 17 bases lay in between. The CDR3 consists of 15 residues. Samples underwent the assay at deep level. The assay was immunoSEQ multiplex PCR, and TCRdb's table has in-frame clones only and misses some. The table includes over a million clones, roughly 96% detected once. The sample consisted of naive CD4+ T cells sorted from blood. Subset reported: CD45RA+ positively selected. This clonotype originated in a man aged 25 to 45 in good health. The chain joins TRBV27 to TRBJ1-4; D is perhaps TRBD1 (5 bases). CDR3 region: CASRNSGPINEKLFF. In nucleotides, the CDR3 is TGTGCCAGCCGGAACTCGGGACCGATTAATGAAAAACTGTTTTTT.